Shown below are 14 T cell receptor beta chains from a single sample sequenced in a study of OX40 agonist ivuxolimab in advanced cancers. Sequencing was performed with immunoSEQ multiplex PCR; in TCRdb, only in-frame clones are kept and a portion is missing. Of 40,000 to 60,000 clones in the sample, 88% were seen once. The specimen was CD4+ or CD8+ T cells sorted from blood, collected in a trial of the OX40 agonist ivuxolimab. The receptor source for this set is an adult with an advanced solid tumor such as melanoma, head and neck, liver or kidney cancer.

This clone was detected only once. The chain joins TRBV6-6 to TRBJ1-3; 8 bases agree with TRBD1. The CDR3 extends over 15 amino acids. V trimming: 4 bases; J trimming: 2 bases; junction bases outside the gene matches: 4. Looked up from germline, CDR1 is MNHNY and CDR2 is SVGAGI (reference sequence). In DNA form, the CDR3 reads TGTGCCAGCAGTTTATCAGGGGGCACTGGAAACACCATATATTTT. Translation: CASSLSGGTGNTIYF.

This clone appeared once. The rearrangement uses TRBV5-1 and TRBJ1-1; D is unclear. The CDR3 totals 15 residues. Germline CDR1 reads SGHRS; CDR2 reads YFSETQ. Trimming took 4 bases from V and 1 from J, leaving 14 bases between them. This chain's CDR3 is CASSGARVGNTEAFF. The DNA for the CDR3 is TGCGCCAGCAGCGGAGCACGGGTTGGGAACACTGAAGCTTTCTTT.

The chain carries TRBV28 and TRBJ2-7; perhaps D is TRBD1 or TRBD2 (7 bases each). V was cut by 2 bases and J by 6 bases, with 14 bases left in between. This CDR3 spans 14 amino acids. Germline loops: CDR1 MDHEN, CDR2 SYDVKM. CDR3 DNA: TGTGCCAGCAGTTTAATGGGAGGGGGCGGCGAGCAGTACTTC. Protein product: CASSLMGGGGEQYF.

The V gene is TRBV12-1, the J gene TRBJ2-7. TRBV12-1 is a pseudogene segment. The CDR3 runs to 13 residues. This chain's CDR3 is CASSSTGRNEQYF. CDR3 nucleotides: TGTGCCAGCAGCTCAACAGGGAGGAACGAGCAGTACTTC.

The chain combines TRBV9 with TRBJ2-2; D tentatively fits TRBD1 or TRBD2 (5 bases each). The CDR3 is 18 residues long. Trimming cost V 4 bases and J 2 bases, with 21 bases left between them. Germline V gives CDR1 SGDLS, CDR2 YYNGEE. CDR3 in amino acids: CASSPLLFQGRNTGELFF. In nucleotides, the CDR3 is TGTGCCAGCAGCCCTCTTTTGTTCCAGGGACGTAACACCGGGGAGCTGTTTTTT.

The chain combines TRBV5-4 with TRBJ2-2; D gene unclear. This CDR3 spans 12 amino acids. The ends were cut back, 2 bases at V and 4 bases at J, with 3 bases in the middle. Germline CDR1 SGHNT, CDR2 YYREEE (reference sequence). Written as DNA, the CDR3 is TGTGCCAGCAGCTTATTCACCGGGGAGCTGTTTTTT. Its protein is CASSLFTGELFF. The full variable domain, rest sourced from reference TRBV5-4 and TRBJ2-2, is ETGVTQSPTHLIKTRGQQVTLRCSSQSGHNTVSWYQQALGQGPQFIFQYYREEENGRGNFPPRFSGLQFPNYSSELNVNALELDDSALYLCASSLFTGELFFGEGSRLTVL.

This clone was observed once. This chain connects TRBV2 to TRBJ1-5; 7 bases align to TRBD1. CDR3 length: 14 residues. Germline values: CDR1 SNHLY, CDR2 FYNNEI. V lost 7 bases to trimming and J lost 4 bases; unmatched junction nucleotides: 7. CDR3 in DNA: TGTGCCAGCAAGCCTTACAGGGGTAATCAGCCCCAGCATTTT. Translation gives CASKPYRGNQPQHF.

V and J are TRBV28 and TRBJ1-1; unclear D gene. The CDR3 covers 13 residues. Trimming shortened V by 4 bases and J by 0 bases, and 6 bases separated the two germline ends. Germline CDR1 MDHEN, CDR2 SYDVKM. The CDR3, as DNA: TGTGCCAGCAGTTCTTTAATGAACACTGAAGCTTTCTTT. This gives the protein CASSSLMNTEAFF.

The rearrangement joins TRBV11-3 to TRBJ1-4; D perhaps matches TRBD1 (5 bases). The germline CDR1 and CDR2 sequences are SGHNT and YENEEA. CDR3 length: 15 residues. The V end was cut by 5 bases, the J end by 0 bases, with 10 bases between. CDR3 amino acids: CASSDTGATNEKLFF. The CDR3, as DNA: TGTGCCAGCAGCGATACAGGAGCAACTAATGAAAAACTGTTTTTT.

This chain uses TRBV6-6 with TRBJ1-5; possible D gene TRBD1, 6 bases. Trimming cost V 3 bases and J 6 bases, with 12 bases left between them. The CDR3 has 14 amino acids. Germline lookup yields CDR1 MNHNY and CDR2 SVGAGI (reference sequence). This CDR3 is CASSYGGRGQPQHF. The CDR3 DNA follows: TGTGCCAGCAGTTATGGGGGGCGCGGTCAGCCCCAGCATTTT.

The chain is built from TRBV18 and TRBJ2-1; D call uncertain. CDR1 and CDR2 (germline): KGHSH, LQKENI. V shed 3 bases and J shed 2 bases, with 11 bases lying between them. The CDR3 has 15 residues. The CDR3 region is CASSPTERTYNEQFF. The CDR3 nucleotides read TGTGCCAGCTCACCTACTGAGCGCACCTACAATGAGCAGTTCTTC.

V gene TRBV19 combines with J gene TRBJ1-4, with D possibly matching TRBD1 (5 bases). Germline V CDR1 and CDR2: LNHDA, SQIVND (reference sequence). V lost 3 bases and J 1 base, leaving 9 bases between the germline ends. The length of the CDR3 is 15 residues. CDR3 bases: TGTGCCAGTAGTATTGGGGGAATAACTAATGAAAAACTGTTTTTT. Translation: CASSIGGITNEKLFF.

The gene calls are TRBV7-6 and TRBJ2-3, with D unclear. Germline V gives CDR1 SGHVS, CDR2 FNYEAQ. This CDR3 contains 14 residues. The V gene lost 1 base and the J gene lost 1 base, with 6 bases spanning the gap. Here the CDR3 reads CASSLVPGTDTQYF. As DNA, the CDR3 is TGTGCCAGCAGCTTAGTTCCGGGCACAGATACGCAGTATTTT.

V is TRBV9 and J is TRBJ2-3; D could derive from TRBD1 or TRBD2 (5 bases each). V dropped 4 bases and J dropped 2 bases, with 14 bases sitting between them. Per germline, CDR1 SGDLS and CDR2 YYNGEE. The CDR3 is 15 residues long. Here the CDR3 reads CASSPGLGVTDTQYF. CDR3 nucleotides: TGTGCCAGCAGCCCTGGCCTGGGGGTCACAGATACGCAGTATTTT.